The source of this T cell receptor beta chain is a study of blood T cells in healthy people across ages. Next came a second PCR, run for about 6 to 11 cycles, which used a sample-barcoded 5' primer along with a J-beta primer mix. Via MiXCR, TCRdb re-called the 5' RACE reads, giving one row per CDR3 protein. The sample contains about 570,000 distinct CDR3 sequences, 27% of which appear only once. For this clonotype: A much larger clone lies a single base off, so this may be a read error.

This receptor was obtained from a woman between 65 and 79 years old in good health. Sequences were obtained from blood.

The CDR3: CASGLGRSEAFF. CDR3 sequence (DNA): TGCGCCAGCGGCTTGGGACGGTCTGAAGCTTTCTTT. The chain links TRBV5-1 to TRBJ1-1; TRBD1 is a possible D gene (5 bases). The CDR3 has 12 amino acids. Per the germline V gene, CDR1 is SGHRS and CDR2 is YFSETQ.